Following are 2 T cell receptor beta chains from one sample sequenced in a study of T-cell reconstitution after alpha-beta-depleted transplantation in children. Unique molecular identifiers were built into the TCRbeta library. TCRdb independently ran MiXCR on the PCR reads; one entry per CDR3 protein. The sample consists of about 610,000 distinct CDR3 sequences, roughly a quarter of them appearing once. The starting material was PBMCs, obtained before TCRalphabeta/CD19-depleted stem cell transplant. These receptors came from a boy younger than two with Wiskott-Aldrich syndrome, due to receive a stem cell transplant.

This CDR3 reads CASSPQLAGIGYEQYF. CDR3 in DNA: TGTGCCAGCAGTCCTCAACTAGCCGGGATAGGGTACGAGCAGTACTTC. The chain couples TRBV12-3 or TRBV12-4 to TRBJ2-7; tentative D call: TRBD2 (6 bases). V was pared by 5 bases and J by 4 bases, with 21 bases between. The CDR3 is 16 residues long.

V usage is TRBV5-1 and J usage is TRBJ2-2; the match to TRBD2 covers 11 bases. With V trimmed by 2 bases and J by 6 bases, 6 bases remained unmatched. The CDR3 covers 16 residues. From germline, CDR1 is SGHRS and CDR2 YFSETQ. The CDR3 sequence: CASSLLAGAGAGELFF. The CDR3 DNA sequence: TGCGCCAGCAGCTTACTAGCGGGAGCGGGGGCCGGGGAGCTGTTTTTT.